This record concerns one T cell receptor beta chain sequence. Its specificity is not known. This record comes from a study of brain T cells in children with intractable seizures. Time point meaning: blood from clinic visit 5 months post-surgery; TSC patient then seizure free. Only cases whose brain tissue showed the highest T cell transcript signatures were sequenced. At least one anti-epileptic drug was given before surgery. Germline V gives CDR1 MNHNY, CDR2 SVGAGI (reference sequence). The CDR3 covers 11 residues. V was trimmed by 7 bases and J by 4 bases, leaving 6 bases between them. Regarding the study as a whole: Clones missing pre-surgery may reflect undersampling of that blood sample. HCMV serostatus was not known, and viral specificity came from CDR3 similarity only.

Libraries were prepared by immunoSEQ multiplex PCR; TCRdb keeps only in-frame clonotypes and omits some of them. The sample lists about 320,000 clones, over 90% occurring once. Sequenced here: peripheral blood, sampled 4 to 5 months after surgery. The gene calls are TRBV6-6 and TRBJ2-3, with D unclear. The source of this sequence is a boy under three years old with tuberous sclerosis and intractable seizures. This CDR3 is CASTFADTQYF. The CDR3 DNA reads TGTGCCAGCACCTTTGCAGATACGCAGTATTTT.